Below, 19 T cell receptor beta chains from the same sample are listed, as sequenced in a study of T cells after yellow fever vaccination. TCRdb itself ran the 5' RACE reads through MiXCR, one entry per CDR3 protein. Of 500,000 to 650,000 distinct CDR3 sequences in the sample, around 16% were seen once. Specimen: PBMCs, collected around 5 days after the first yellow fever vaccination. The source is a man in his late teens or twenties who received the YFV17D yellow fever vaccine.

The chain is built from TRBV29-1 and TRBJ2-2; D possibly corresponds to TRBD1 (5 bases). The CDR3 length is 16 residues. Germline CDR1 is SQVTM and CDR2 is ANQGSEA. Trimming took off 1 base at V and 3 bases at J, with 15 bases between the two ends. The CDR3 loop is CSVEGVRARDTGELFF. The CDR3, as DNA: TGCAGCGTTGAAGGTGTCAGGGCACGGGACACCGGGGAGCTGTTTTTT.

The chain links TRBV3-1 to TRBJ1-1, with a possible D match to TRBD1 (5 bases). V was shortened by 6 bases and J by 1 base, with 15 bases between the two germline ends. Germline V CDR1 and CDR2: LGHDT, YNNKEL (reference sequence). The CDR3 consists of 15 residues. CDR3 coding DNA: TGTGCCAGCAGTTACAAAAGGACAACGAACACTGAAGCTTTCTTT. Amino acids: CASSYKRTTNTEAFF.

The chain couples TRBV6-2 or TRBV6-3 to TRBJ2-2, with a weak D call TRBD2 (6 bases). Germline CDR1 reads MNHEY; CDR2 reads SVGEGT. The CDR3 sequence is 14 residues long. Deletions cut 7 bases from V and 4 bases from J, with 13 bases between. CDR3 coding DNA: TGTGCCAGCAACCGCCAGGAGGGCACCGGGGAGCTGTTTTTT. Encoded protein: CASNRQEGTGELFF.

In this sample, this clonotype turned up a few times. The chain employs TRBV24-1 and TRBJ2-1, with TRBD1 identical over 9 bases. The CDR3 is 16 residues long. In germline, CDR1 is KGHDR, CDR2 SFDVKD. The ends lost 2 bases at V and 8 bases at J; junction bases unmatched: 9. The CDR3 nucleotides are TGTGCCACCAGTGATTCCGGGACAGGGACTTGGGATGAGCAGTTCTTC. Protein sequence: CATSDSGTGTWDEQFF.

The chain is built from TRBV7-6 and TRBJ2-2; possibly TRBD1 for D (6 bases). The CDR3 runs 15 residues. Germline lookup yields CDR1 SGHVS and CDR2 FNYEAQ. Trimming pared 2 bases from V and 4 bases from J, leaving 11 bases between. The CDR3 here is CASSLWGRGTGELFF. The CDR3 coding sequence is TGTGCCAGCAGCTTATGGGGGCGCGGCACCGGGGAGCTGTTTTTT.

The chain links TRBV1 to TRBJ2-3. TRBV1 is a listed pseudogene. The CDR3 sequence is 13 residues long. As DNA, the CDR3 is TGCACCAGCAGACTACAAAGCACAGATACGCAGTATTTT. Translation: CTSRLQSTDTQYF.

This clonotype occurred a few times. CDR3: CASSRLGSSDEKLFF. Here the CDR3 DNA reads TGTGCCAGCAGCCGCCTAGGGAGTTCCGATGAAAAACTGTTTTTT. The chain combines TRBV27 with TRBJ1-4; D is uncertain. CDR1 and CDR2 from the germline V gene are MNHEY and SMNVEV (reference sequence). Trimming removed 6 bases from V and 6 bases from J, with 17 bases in between. There are 15 residues in the CDR3. Supplemented by reference TRBV27 and TRBJ1-4, the full variable domain reads EAQVTQNPRYLITVTGKKLTVTCSQNMNHEYMSWYRQDPGLGLRQIYYSMNVEVTDKGDVPEGYKVSRKEKRNFPLILESPSPNQTSLYFCASSRLGSSDEKLFFGSGTQLSVL.

The rearrangement links TRBV7-6 to TRBJ2-7; weak D call: TRBD2 (6 bases). V was clipped by 6 bases and J by 7 bases, with 19 bases between them. CDR3 length equals 14 residues. CDR1 and CDR2 (germline): SGHVS, FNYEAQ. CDR3 protein: CASSLRGASWEQYF. The CDR3 coding sequence is TGTGCCAGCAGTCTTCGCGGGGCCTCGTGGGAGCAGTACTTC.

This chain connects TRBV13 to TRBJ2-3, with TRBD1 matching 9 bases. Trimming at V came to 5 bases and at J to 4 bases, leaving 7 bases not matched to a gene. The CDR3 loop spans 15 amino acids. Germline V gene data show CDR1 as PRHDT and CDR2 as FYEKMQ (reference sequence). The CDR3 loop reads CASSTRDRAPDTQYF. For the CDR3, the DNA is TGTGCCAGCAGCACCCGGGACAGGGCGCCAGATACGCAGTATTTT.

The rearrangement joins TRBV4-2 to TRBJ2-3; TRBD2 matches 10 bases. Germline V gene data show CDR1 as LGHNA and CDR2 as YNFKEQ. This CDR3 spans 16 amino acids. V dropped 1 base and J dropped 1; count of bases not matched to a gene: 2. CDR3 sequence: CASSQVAGGRTDTQYF. The CDR3 nucleotides read TGTGCCAGCAGCCAAGTAGCGGGGGGTCGCACAGATACGCAGTATTTT.

This chain uses TRBV7-9 with TRBJ1-2; D gene uncertain. The CDR3 runs 11 residues. Germline V gene sequence: CDR1 SEHNR, CDR2 FQNEAQ (reference sequence). The V and J ends lost 0 bases and 8 bases respectively, with 4 bases between them. The CDR3 spells CASSLAPGYTF. Written as DNA, the CDR3 is TGTGCCAGCAGCTTAGCCCCCGGCTACACCTTC.

This clonotype showed up just a few times. The chain couples TRBV10-3 to TRBJ2-1; D call uncertain. Germline V gene data show CDR1 as ENHRY and CDR2 as SYGVKD. There are 11 residues in the CDR3. V lost 8 bases and J 5 bases, leaving 7 bases between the germline ends. As DNA, the CDR3 is TGTGCCATCGGTCGGAACAATGAGCAGTTCTTC. Residues: CAIGRNNEQFF.

This clonotype was counted between two and nine times. J is TRBJ2-3 and V is TRBV5-1; no definite D call. The CDR3 consists of 14 residues. V lost 2 bases and J 2 bases, leaving 9 bases between the germline ends. Germline V gene data show CDR1 as SGHRS and CDR2 as YFSETQ. The CDR3 nucleotides are TGCGCCAGCAGCTTTCAGGCGAACACAGATACGCAGTATTTT. It is translated as CASSFQANTDTQYF.

The table lists this clonotype with a few counts. The CDR3 spells CASSPRTGDYNSPLHF. For the CDR3, the DNA is TGTGCCAGCTCACCAAGGACGGGGGACTATAATTCACCCCTCCACTTT. The J gene is TRBJ1-6, the V gene TRBV18, with a tentative D call TRBD1 (5 bases). Germline values: CDR1 KGHSH, CDR2 LQKENI. V lost 2 bases to trimming and J lost 3 bases, with 11 bases between them. This CDR3 is 16 amino acids long. Using reference TRBV18 and TRBJ1-6 for the parts outside the CDR3, the full variable domain is NAGVMQNPRHLVRRRGQEARLRCSPMKGHSHVYWYRQLPEEGLKFMVYLQKENIIDESGMPKERFSAEFPKEGPSILRIQQVVRGDSAAYFCASSPRTGDYNSPLHFGNGTRLTVT.

The DNA of the CDR3 is TGTGCCAGCAGCTCGGGACAGGAATCAGATACGCAGTATTTT. Translation: CASSSGQESDTQYF. The genes are TRBV5-6 and TRBJ2-3; 8 bases are a match to TRBD1. Per the germline V gene, CDR1 is SGHDT and CDR2 is YYEEEE. The CDR3 sequence is 14 residues long. Trimming took 3 bases from V and 4 from J; bases not matched to a gene: 4.

This rearrangement joins TRBV7-9 to TRBJ2-1; D ambiguous. Looked up from germline, CDR1 is SEHNR and CDR2 is FQNEAQ (reference sequence). The CDR3 loop spans 13 amino acids. Trimming took off 2 bases at V and 4 bases at J, with 6 bases between the two ends. Written as DNA, the CDR3 is TGTGCCAGCAGCTTAAGACAATACAATGAGCAGTTCTTC. This sequence encodes CASSLRQYNEQFF.

Only a few counts were recorded for this clonotype. The CDR3 protein is CASSSGRTNTGELFF. Here the CDR3 DNA reads TGTGCCAGCAGCTCGGGACGGACGAACACCGGGGAGCTGTTTTTT. This chain connects TRBV7-9 to TRBJ2-2, with D perhaps matching TRBD1 or TRBD2 (5 bases each). Germline V lookup: CDR1 SEHNR, CDR2 FQNEAQ (reference sequence). This CDR3 comprises 15 residues. V lost 4 bases and J lost 0, with 9 bases in between.

The chain's CDR3 is CSVELNYNEQFF. CDR3 bases: TGCAGTGTAGAGCTAAACTACAATGAGCAGTTCTTC. J is TRBJ2-1 and V is TRBV20-1; D is unresolved. With 7 bases removed from V and 3 bases from J, the gap between germline ends came to 10 bases. This CDR3 has 12 amino acids. Per the germline V gene, CDR1 is DFQATT and CDR2 is SNEGSKA (reference sequence).

V usage is TRBV12-5 and J usage is TRBJ2-2, with D unresolved. Trimming stripped 6 bases from V and 8 bases from J, with 22 bases between. CDR1 is LGHNT, CDR2 FRNRAP, per germline. The CDR3 loop spans 16 amino acids. CDR3 nucleotides: TGTGCTAGTGGCCTGGGGTTGGGGATCCGAACAGGGGAGCTGTTTTTT. Encoded protein: CASGLGLGIRTGELFF.